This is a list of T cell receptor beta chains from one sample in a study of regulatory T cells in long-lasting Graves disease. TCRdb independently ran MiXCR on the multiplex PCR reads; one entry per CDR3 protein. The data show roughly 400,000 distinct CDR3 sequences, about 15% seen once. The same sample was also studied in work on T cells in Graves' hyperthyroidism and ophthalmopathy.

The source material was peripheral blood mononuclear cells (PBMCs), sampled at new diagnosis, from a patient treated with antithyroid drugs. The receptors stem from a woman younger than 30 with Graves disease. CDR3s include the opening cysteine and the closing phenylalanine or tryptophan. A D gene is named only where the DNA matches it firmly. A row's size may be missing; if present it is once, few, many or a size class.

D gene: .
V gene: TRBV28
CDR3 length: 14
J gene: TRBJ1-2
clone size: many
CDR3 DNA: TGTGCCAGCAGTTATTCCGGGTCGACCTATGGCTACACCTTC
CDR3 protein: CASSYSGSTYGYTF

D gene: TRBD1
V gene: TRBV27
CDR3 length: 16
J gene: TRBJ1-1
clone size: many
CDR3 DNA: TGTGCCAGCAGTCCACAGACAGGGCCCATGAACACTGAAGCTTTCTTT
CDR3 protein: CASSPQTGPMNTEAFF

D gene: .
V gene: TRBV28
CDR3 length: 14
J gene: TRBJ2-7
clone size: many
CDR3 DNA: TGTGCCAGCAAACGAGAGGGGAACTCCTACGAGCAGTACTTC
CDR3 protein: CASKREGNSYEQYF

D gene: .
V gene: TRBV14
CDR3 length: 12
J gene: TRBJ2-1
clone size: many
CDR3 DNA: TGTGCCAGCAGCCAACAGCACAATGAGCAGTTCTTC
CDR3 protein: CASSQQHNEQFF

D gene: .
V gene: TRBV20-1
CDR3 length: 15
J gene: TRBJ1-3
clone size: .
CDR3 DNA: TGCAGTGCCGGAGGTTCAGGGGCTGCCGGAAACACCATATATTTT
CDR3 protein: CSAGGSGAAGNTIYF

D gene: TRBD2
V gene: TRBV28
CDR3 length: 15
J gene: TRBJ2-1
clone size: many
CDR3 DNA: TGTGCCAGTCTCTCGTTCAGCGGGAGACCCAATGAGCAGTTCTTC
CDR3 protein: CASLSFSGRPNEQFF

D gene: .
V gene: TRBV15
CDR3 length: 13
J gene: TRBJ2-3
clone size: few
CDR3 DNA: TGTGCCACCAGCAGAGGTTCTCGGGATACGCAGTATTTT
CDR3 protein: CATSRGSRDTQYF

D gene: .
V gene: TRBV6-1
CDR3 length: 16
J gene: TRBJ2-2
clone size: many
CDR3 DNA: TGTGCCACCAGGGTGGGGCTAGCGAAAAACACCGGGGAGCTGTTTTTT
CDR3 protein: CATRVGLAKNTGELFF

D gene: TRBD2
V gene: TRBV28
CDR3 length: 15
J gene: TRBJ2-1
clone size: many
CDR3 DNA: TGTGCCAGCAGCTTGTCTAGCGGGGCTTACAATGAGCAGTTCTTC
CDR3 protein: CASSLSSGAYNEQFF

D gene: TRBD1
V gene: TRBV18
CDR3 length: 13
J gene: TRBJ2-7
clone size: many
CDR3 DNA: TGTGCCAGCTCACAGGGACAGGGGCTCGAGCAGTACTTC
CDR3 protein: CASSQGQGLEQYF

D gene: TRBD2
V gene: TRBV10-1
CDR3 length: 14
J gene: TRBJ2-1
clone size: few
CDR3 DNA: TGCGCCAGCAGCTCCGGGACTAAACCCTCTGAGCAGTTCTTC
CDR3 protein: CASSSGTKPSEQFF

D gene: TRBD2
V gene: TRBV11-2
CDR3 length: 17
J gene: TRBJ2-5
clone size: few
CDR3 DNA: TGTGCCAGCAGCTCCGGGGGACTAGCGGGAGTTAGAGAGACCCAGTACTTC
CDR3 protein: CASSSGGLAGVRETQYF

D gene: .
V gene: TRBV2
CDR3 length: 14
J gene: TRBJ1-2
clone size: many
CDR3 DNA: TGTGCCAGCAGTGAAGGTTGGACAACCTATGGCTACACCTTC
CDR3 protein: CASSEGWTTYGYTF

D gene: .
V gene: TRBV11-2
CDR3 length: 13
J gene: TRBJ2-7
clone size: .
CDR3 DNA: TGTGCCAGCAGCTTAGTCCAGGAGCACGAGCAGTACTTC
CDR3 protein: CASSLVQEHEQYF

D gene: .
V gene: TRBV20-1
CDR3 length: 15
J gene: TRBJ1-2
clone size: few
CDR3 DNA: TGCAGTGCTAGAGATGGCCACCAGTATAACTATGGCTACACCTTC
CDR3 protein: CSARDGHQYNYGYTF

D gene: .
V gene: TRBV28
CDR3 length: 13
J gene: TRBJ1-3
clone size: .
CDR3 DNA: TGTGCCAGCCCCGACAGGACTGGAAACACCATATATTTT
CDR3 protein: CASPDRTGNTIYF

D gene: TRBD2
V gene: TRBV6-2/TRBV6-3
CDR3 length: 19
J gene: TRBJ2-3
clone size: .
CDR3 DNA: TGTGCCAGCAGTTACTCGACAAGACTAGCGGGAGGGGGCACAGATACGCAGTATTTT
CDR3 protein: CASSYSTRLAGGGTDTQYF

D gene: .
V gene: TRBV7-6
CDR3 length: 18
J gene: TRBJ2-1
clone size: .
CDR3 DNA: TGTGCCAGCAGCTCCCTACCCGGTGGGGCGGGACGAGACAATGAGCAGTTCTTC
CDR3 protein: CASSSLPGGAGRDNEQFF

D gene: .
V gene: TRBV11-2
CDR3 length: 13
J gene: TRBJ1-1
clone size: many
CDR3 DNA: TGTGCCAGCAGCTTAATGGAAAACACTGAAGCTTTCTTT
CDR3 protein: CASSLMENTEAFF

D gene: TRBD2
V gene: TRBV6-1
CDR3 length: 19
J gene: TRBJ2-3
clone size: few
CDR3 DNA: TGTGCCAGCAGTGGAGGACTAGCGATCGCACCCCCTCCTGAGGATACGCAGTATTTT
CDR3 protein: CASSGGLAIAPPPEDTQYF

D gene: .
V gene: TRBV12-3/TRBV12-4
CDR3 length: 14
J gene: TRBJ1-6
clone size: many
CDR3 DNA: TGTGCCAGTAAGAGGAGCTCCTATAATTCACCCCTCCACTTT
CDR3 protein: CASKRSSYNSPLHF

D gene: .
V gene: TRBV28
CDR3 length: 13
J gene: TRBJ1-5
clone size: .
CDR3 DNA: TGTGCCAGCAGGGAGTGGGAAAATCAGCCCCAGCATTTT
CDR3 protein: CASREWENQPQHF

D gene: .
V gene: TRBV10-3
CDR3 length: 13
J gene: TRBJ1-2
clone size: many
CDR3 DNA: TGTGCCACCGCGACAGGAGGGTATTATGGCTACACCTTC
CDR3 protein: CATATGGYYGYTF

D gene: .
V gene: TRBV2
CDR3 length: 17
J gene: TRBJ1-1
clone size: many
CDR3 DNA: TGTGCCAGCAGCGCTATAACAGGGTTAGTGAAGGACACTGAAGCTTTCTTT
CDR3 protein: CASSAITGLVKDTEAFF

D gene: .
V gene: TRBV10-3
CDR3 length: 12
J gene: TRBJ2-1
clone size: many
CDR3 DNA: TGTGCCATCAGTGAGGACCTAGGGGAGCAGTTCTTC
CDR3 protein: CAISEDLGEQFF

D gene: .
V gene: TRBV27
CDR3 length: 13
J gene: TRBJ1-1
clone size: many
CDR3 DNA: TGTGCCAGCAGTTCGACAGACGAAATTGAAGCTTTCTTT
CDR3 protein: CASSSTDEIEAFF

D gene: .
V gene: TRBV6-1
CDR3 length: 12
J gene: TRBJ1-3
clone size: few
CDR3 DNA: TGTGCCAGCACGAACTCTGGAAACACCATATATTTT
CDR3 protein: CASTNSGNTIYF

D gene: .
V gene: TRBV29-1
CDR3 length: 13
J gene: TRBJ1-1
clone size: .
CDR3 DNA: TGCAGCTTCACAGGGACGGGGAACACTGAAGCTTTCTTT
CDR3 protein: CSFTGTGNTEAFF

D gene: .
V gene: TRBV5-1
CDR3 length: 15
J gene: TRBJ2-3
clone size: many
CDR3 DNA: TGCGCCAGCACCTGGAGGGACGTCAGCCCAGATACGCAGTATTTT
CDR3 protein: CASTWRDVSPDTQYF

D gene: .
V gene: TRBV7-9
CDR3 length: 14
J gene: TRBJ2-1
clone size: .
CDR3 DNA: TGTGCCAGCAGCTTAGTTAGGAGTGACAATGAGCAGTTCTTC
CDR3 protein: CASSLVRSDNEQFF

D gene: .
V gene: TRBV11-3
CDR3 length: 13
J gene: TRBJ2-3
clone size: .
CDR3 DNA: TGTGCCAGCAGCTTGACGGTGGGAGATACGCAGTATTTT
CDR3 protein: CASSLTVGDTQYF

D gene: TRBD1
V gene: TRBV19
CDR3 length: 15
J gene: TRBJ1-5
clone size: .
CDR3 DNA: TGTGCCAGTAGGGGACAGGGGAAAGGATTTCAGCCCCAGCATTTT
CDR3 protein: CASRGQGKGFQPQHF

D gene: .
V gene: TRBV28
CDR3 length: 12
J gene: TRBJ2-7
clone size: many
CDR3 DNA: TGTGCCAGCTGCGACAGGTCCTACGAGCAGTACTTC
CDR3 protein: CASCDRSYEQYF

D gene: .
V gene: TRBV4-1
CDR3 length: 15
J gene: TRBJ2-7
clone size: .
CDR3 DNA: TGCGCCAGCAGCCGTAGTCGGGAGTGGCCCTACGAGCAGTACTTC
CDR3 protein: CASSRSREWPYEQYF

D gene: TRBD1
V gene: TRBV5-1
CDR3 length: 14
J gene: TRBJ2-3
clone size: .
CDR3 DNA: TGCGCCAGCAGCTTCGGACAGGGTGAGGATACGCAGTATTTT
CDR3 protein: CASSFGQGEDTQYF

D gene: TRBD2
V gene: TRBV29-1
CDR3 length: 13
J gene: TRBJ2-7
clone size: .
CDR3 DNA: TGCAGCGTTGAGGTAGCGGGCTCCTACGAGCAGTACTTC
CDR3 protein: CSVEVAGSYEQYF

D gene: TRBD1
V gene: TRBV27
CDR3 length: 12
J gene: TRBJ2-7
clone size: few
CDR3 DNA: TGTGCCAGCAGTCCCGGACAGGGAAAGCAGTACTTC
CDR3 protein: CASSPGQGKQYF

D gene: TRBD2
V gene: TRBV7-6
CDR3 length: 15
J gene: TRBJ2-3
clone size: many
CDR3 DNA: TGTGCCAGCAGCTTAGATGGGGGGGGTCGAGGTACGCAGTATTTT
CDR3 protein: CASSLDGGGRGTQYF